This TCR beta chain was obtained from a study of cytomegalovirus exposure and HLA in healthy donors. This clone was seen a handful of times. The germline gives CDR1 SGHTA, CDR2 FQGNSA. V was shortened by 5 bases and J by 5 bases, with 10 bases between the two germline ends. The CDR3 totals 13 residues. PCR involved 60 Vbeta and 13 Jbeta primers. The protocol was immunoSEQ multiplex PCR, while the TCRdb copy is restricted to in-frame clones and leaves out a portion. The top ten hold 0.098% of the sample, which has approximately 190,000 clones, 82% seen once. The J gene is TRBJ1-5, the V gene TRBV7-2; D remains ambiguous. Sequencing used PBMCs. This sequence was found in a boy aged 2-15 years in good health and CMV-seronegative. The CDR3 sequence: CASSQEIYQPQHF. The CDR3 bases are TGTGCCAGCAGCCAGGAAATTTATCAGCCCCAGCATTTT.